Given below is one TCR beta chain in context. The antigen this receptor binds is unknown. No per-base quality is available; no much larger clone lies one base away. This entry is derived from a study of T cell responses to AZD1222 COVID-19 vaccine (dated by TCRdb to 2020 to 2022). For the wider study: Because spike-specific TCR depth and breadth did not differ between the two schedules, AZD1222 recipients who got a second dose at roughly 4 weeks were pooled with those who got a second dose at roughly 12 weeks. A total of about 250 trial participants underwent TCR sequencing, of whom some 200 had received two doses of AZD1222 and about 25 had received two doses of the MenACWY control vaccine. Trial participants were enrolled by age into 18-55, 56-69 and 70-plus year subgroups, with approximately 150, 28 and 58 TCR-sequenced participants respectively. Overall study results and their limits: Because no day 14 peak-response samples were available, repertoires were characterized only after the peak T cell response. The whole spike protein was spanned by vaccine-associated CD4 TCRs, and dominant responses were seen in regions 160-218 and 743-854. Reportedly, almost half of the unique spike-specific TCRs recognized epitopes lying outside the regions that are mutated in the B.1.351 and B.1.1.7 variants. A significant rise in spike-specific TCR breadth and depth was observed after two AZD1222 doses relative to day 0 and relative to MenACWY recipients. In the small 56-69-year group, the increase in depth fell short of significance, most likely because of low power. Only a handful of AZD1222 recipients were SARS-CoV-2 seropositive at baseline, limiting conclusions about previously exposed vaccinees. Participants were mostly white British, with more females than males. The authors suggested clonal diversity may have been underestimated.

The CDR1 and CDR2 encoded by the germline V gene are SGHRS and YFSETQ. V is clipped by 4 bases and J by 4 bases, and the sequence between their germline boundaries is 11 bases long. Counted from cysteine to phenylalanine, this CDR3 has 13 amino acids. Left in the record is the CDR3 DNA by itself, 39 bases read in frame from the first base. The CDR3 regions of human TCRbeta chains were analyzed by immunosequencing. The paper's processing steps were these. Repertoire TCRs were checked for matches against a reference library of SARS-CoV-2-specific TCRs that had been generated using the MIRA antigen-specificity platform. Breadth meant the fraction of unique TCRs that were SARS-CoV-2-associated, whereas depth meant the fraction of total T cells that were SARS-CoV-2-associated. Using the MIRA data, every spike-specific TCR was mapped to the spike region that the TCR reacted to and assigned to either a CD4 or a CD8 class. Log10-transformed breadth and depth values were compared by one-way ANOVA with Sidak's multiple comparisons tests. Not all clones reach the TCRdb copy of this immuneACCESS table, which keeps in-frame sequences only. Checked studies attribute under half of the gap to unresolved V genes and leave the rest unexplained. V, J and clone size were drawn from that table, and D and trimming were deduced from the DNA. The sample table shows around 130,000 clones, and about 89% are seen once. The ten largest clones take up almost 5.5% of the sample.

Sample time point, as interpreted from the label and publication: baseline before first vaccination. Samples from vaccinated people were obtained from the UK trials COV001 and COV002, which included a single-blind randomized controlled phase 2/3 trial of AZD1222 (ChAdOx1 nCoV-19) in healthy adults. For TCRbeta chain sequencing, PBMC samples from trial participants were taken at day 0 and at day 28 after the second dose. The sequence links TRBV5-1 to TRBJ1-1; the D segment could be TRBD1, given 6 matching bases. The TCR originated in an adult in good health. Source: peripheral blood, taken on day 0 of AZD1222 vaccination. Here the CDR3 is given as CASSHRVGTEAFF. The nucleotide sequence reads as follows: TGCGCCAGCAGCCACAGGGTCGGCACTGAAGCTTTCTTT.